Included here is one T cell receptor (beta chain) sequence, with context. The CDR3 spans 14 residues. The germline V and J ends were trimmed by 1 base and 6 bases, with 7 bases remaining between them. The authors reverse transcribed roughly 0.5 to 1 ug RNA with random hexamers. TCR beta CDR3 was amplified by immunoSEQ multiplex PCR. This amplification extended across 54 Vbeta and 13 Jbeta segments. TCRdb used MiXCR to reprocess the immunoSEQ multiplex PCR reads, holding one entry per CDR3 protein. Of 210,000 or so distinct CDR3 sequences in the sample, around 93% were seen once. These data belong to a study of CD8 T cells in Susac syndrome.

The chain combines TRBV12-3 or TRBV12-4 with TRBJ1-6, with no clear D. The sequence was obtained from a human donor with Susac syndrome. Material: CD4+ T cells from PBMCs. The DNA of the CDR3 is TGTGCCAGCAGTTTAGGGGAGTTTAATTCACCCCTCCACTTT. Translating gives CASSLGEFNSPLHF.